Listed here is a single TCR beta chain. In its sample, this clone was seen a few times. Its binding antigen is unknown. Base qualities are not recorded, but no much larger clone differs from it by a single base. One collaborating source in Seattle enrolled patients during active infection and followed them longitudinally through the course of disease. The collaborating institutions used their own protocols to collect whole blood in K2EDTA tubes. For TCRbeta analysis, collaborators shipped samples as frozen whole blood, isolated PBMCs, or DNA extracted from either of those sample types. The entry originates in a study of blood T cell repertoires in COVID-19 (dated by TCRdb to 2018 to 2021). General notes on the study: Samples from collaborators originated in the United States, Italy and Spain and spanned both the acute and convalescent phases of COVID-19. The prospective study material was composed of cDNA or gDNA derived from T cells, B-cell-depleted T cells, or PBMCs. Deeply sampled blood TCRbeta repertoires from subjects exposed to, actively infected with, or recovered from COVID-19 were included in the dataset. A freely available public database, intended as a resource for researchers studying the immune response to SARS-CoV-2, is where the repertoires were released. The samples were drawn from two sources: the first 160 participants of the ongoing ImmuneRACE study, and fewer than 1,500 subjects contributed by 6 global collaborators. Nearly every sample came with metadata listing a de-identified subject ID, COVID-19 status, age in years and sex. Where available, HLA class I and class II types were taken from metadata supplied by the sample provider and were not determined by assay-based typing.

CDR1 and CDR2, per the germline V gene, are MDHEN and SYDVKM. The CDR3 covers 12 residues, taking in both the cysteine and the phenylalanine. Left in the record is the CDR3 DNA by itself, 36 bases read in frame from the first base. Trimming removed 8 bases from V and 8 bases from J, leaving 15 bases between the germline ends. The full study reports these points: Clinical and demographic metadata were provided uncurated, with the amount varying by source and participant.

TCRbeta CDR3 regions were amplified from genomic DNA using the immunoSEQ Assay, a bias-controlled multiplex PCR. Per the authors' processing: Within the assay, amplification of reference gene primers was used to estimate how many nucleated cells each sample contained. Sequence reads were collapsed and filtered to measure the absolute abundance of every unique TCRbeta CDR3 rearrangement. For each sample, productive Simpson clonality was calculated by taking the square root of Simpson's diversity index across productive rearrangements. As stored in TCRdb, this immuneACCESS dataset retains in-frame rearrangements with V and J assigned. A fraction of the clones does not appear; measured against another copy, unresolved V genes explain less than half of the discrepancy, and the remainder lacks a known reason. That table gives V, J and clone size, and the DNA gave D and trimming. The table for this sample lists 230,000 or so clones; 80% to 90% of them were counted only once. In total, the top ten clones hold 7.5% to 8% of the sample.

The chain is made from TRBV28 and TRBJ1-2; TRBD1 might be the D gene, on 5 matching bases. The sample comprised peripheral blood. This receptor was taken from a woman of 80 years or more with COVID-19, enrolled during active disease. The bases are TGTGCCAGCGGGACGGGGCGGGACGGCTACACCTTC. This yields the protein CASGTGRDGYTF.